What follows are 10 T cell receptor beta chains derived from one specimen sequenced in a study of control samples from healthy donors and cancer patients. TCRdb's copy holds only in-frame clones and misses some; the assay was immunoSEQ multiplex PCR. The sample consists of about 120,000 clones, approximately 90% of them appearing once. The source material was PBMCs. These receptors were collected from a woman between 45 and 65 years old with colorectal cancer.

The chain links TRBV7-8 to TRBJ2-5; possible D gene TRBD2, 5 bases. There are 14 residues in the CDR3. V lost 5 bases, J lost 2 bases, and 12 bases lay in between. The V gene's germline CDR1 is SGHVS and CDR2 FQNEAQ. The CDR3 spells CASSPLGNQETQYF. The CDR3, as DNA: TGTGCCAGCAGCCCTCTCGGGAATCAAGAGACCCAGTACTTC.

This clone showed up just once. The chain uses TRBV3-1 (or the pseudogene TRBV3-2) and TRBJ1-1; D may be TRBD1 (5 bases). Trimming removed 4 bases at V and 4 bases at J, with 19 bases between. Germline CDR1 reads LGHDT; CDR2 reads YNNKEL (reference sequence). The CDR3 is made up of 16 amino acids. CDR3 loop: CASSPYGRGGGTEAFF. CDR3 coding DNA: TGTGCCAGCAGCCCTTACGGACGGGGTGGGGGCACTGAAGCTTTCTTT.

The chain has TRBV3-1 (or the pseudogene TRBV3-2) and TRBJ1-1; 8 bases are a match to TRBD1. V trimming: 0 bases; J trimming: 3 bases; junction bases outside the gene matches: 3. The length of the CDR3 is 15 residues. The germline V gene encodes CDR1 LGHDT and CDR2 YNNKEL (reference sequence). The CDR3 reads CASSQELRGHTEAFF. Here the CDR3 DNA reads TGTGCCAGCAGCCAAGAACTCAGGGGGCACACTGAAGCTTTCTTT.

The chain uses TRBV3-1 (or the pseudogene TRBV3-2) and TRBJ2-7; the match to TRBD1 covers 7 bases. There are 15 residues in the CDR3. The germline gives CDR1 LGHDT, CDR2 YNNKEL (reference sequence). V shed 0 bases, J shed 6 bases, and the junction held 8 bases outside the gene matches. CDR3 region: CASSQEGTGEPEQYF. DNA for the CDR3: TGTGCCAGCAGCCAAGAGGGTACAGGGGAGCCCGAGCAGTACTTC.

The rearrangement joins TRBV5-4 to TRBJ1-4, with D tentatively TRBD1 (5 bases). The CDR3 has 13 amino acids. Germline V lookup: CDR1 SGHNT, CDR2 YYREEE (reference sequence). The germline V and J ends were trimmed by 3 bases and 5 bases, with 8 bases remaining between them. The CDR3 here is CASSSGGNEKLFF. The CDR3 nucleotides are TGTGCCAGCAGCTCGGGGGGAAATGAAAAACTGTTTTTT.

The chain has TRBV5-1 and TRBJ2-3, with 11 bases matching TRBD2. V was clipped by 1 base and J by 4 bases; unmatched bases: 5. CDR3 length: 16 residues. The germline gives CDR1 SGHRS, CDR2 YFSETQ. As DNA, the CDR3 is TGCGCCAGCAGCTTGACTAGCGGGAGATGGCCAGATACGCAGTATTTT. Its translation: CASSLTSGRWPDTQYF.

The chain joins TRBV7-6 to TRBJ1-6; D unclear. The V end was cut by 1 base, the J end by 7 bases, with 5 bases between. The length of the CDR3 is 13 residues. The germline V gene has CDR1 SGHVS and CDR2 FNYEAQ. CDR3 sequence reads: CASSLDLNSPLHF. CDR3 coding DNA: TGTGCCAGCAGCTTAGACCTAAATTCACCCCTCCACTTT. Based on the CDR3 plus reference TRBV7-6 and TRBJ1-6, the full variable domain is GAGVSQSPRYKVTKRGQDVALRCDPISGHVSLYWYRQALGQGPEFLTYFNYEAQQDKSGLPNDRFSAERPEGSISTLTIQRTEQRDSAMYRCASSLDLNSPLHFGNGTRLTVT.

The chain uses TRBV7-2 and TRBJ2-5; possibly TRBD1 or TRBD2 for D (5 bases each). The CDR3 consists of 17 residues. Germline V gives CDR1 SGHTA, CDR2 FQGNSA. V was cut by 5 bases and J by 10 bases, with 29 bases left in between. The CDR3 DNA sequence: TGTGCCAGCAGCCCAAGCCGTCAGGGCGGGCGACGGGGTGGCCAGTACTTC. It specifies CASSPSRQGGRRGGQYF.

CDR3 region: CASSKTGEGADTQYF. As DNA, the CDR3 is TGTGCCAGCAGCAAGACAGGGGAAGGCGCAGATACGCAGTATTTT. V is TRBV6-2 or TRBV6-3 and J is TRBJ2-3; 8 nucleotides line up with TRBD1. V shed 6 bases, J shed 4 bases, and the junction held 9 bases outside the gene matches. In germline, CDR1 is MNHEY, CDR2 SVGEGT. This CDR3 has 15 residues.

The chain is built from TRBV15 and TRBJ2-2, with 7 bases fitting TRBD1. The CDR3 sequence is 15 residues long. Unmatched junction bases numbered 6, after V lost 5 bases and J lost 3 bases. The germline CDR1 and CDR2 sequences are LNHNV and YYDKDF (reference sequence). The CDR3 protein is CATSSHRGDTGELFF. The CDR3 DNA reads TGTGCCACCAGCTCCCACAGGGGCGACACCGGGGAGCTGTTTTTT. Variable domain in full (rest from reference TRBV15 and TRBJ2-2): DAMVIQNPRYQVTQFGKPVTLSCSQTLNHNVMYWYQQKSSQAPKLLFHYYDKDFNNEADTPDNFQSRRPNTSFCFLDIRSPGLGDTAMYLCATSSHRGDTGELFFGEGSRLTVL.